These T cell receptor beta chains were read from a single sample in a study of cytomegalovirus exposure and HLA in healthy donors. The protocol was immunoSEQ multiplex PCR, while the TCRdb copy is restricted to in-frame clones and leaves out a portion. This sample has 120,000 or so clones, with about 80% found just once. The sample taken for sequencing was PBMCs. Receptor source: a man aged 30-40 years in good health and CMV-seronegative. The CDR3 runs from the conserved cysteine through the conserved F or W. D genes are given only for firm matches. Clone size is shown for a subset of rows, as once, few, many or a class of expanded clone.

clone_size cdr3_length j_call d_call v_call cdr3_aa cdr3_nt
- 14 TRBJ1-1 - TRBV5-1 CASSLAAGGTEAFF TGCGCCAGCAGCCTCGCCGCCGGAGGGACTGAAGCTTTCTTT
- 15 TRBJ2-1 TRBD1 TRBV11-3 CASSPRTGGEYEQFF TGTGCCAGCAGCCCGAGGACAGGGGGGGAGTATGAGCAGTTCTTC
- 14 TRBJ2-7 - TRBV29-1 CSVEKNTGFYEQYF TGCAGCGTTGAAAAAAATACAGGGTTCTACGAGCAGTACTTC
few 15 TRBJ1-4 TRBD1 TRBV4-1 CASSQTGNPREKLFF TGCGCCAGCAGCCAGACAGGGAACCCCAGAGAAAAACTGTTTTTT
- 12 TRBJ2-7 TRBD1 TRBV27 CASSRQGNEQYF TGTGCCAGCAGTCGACAGGGTAACGAGCAGTACTTC
- 12 TRBJ2-5 - TRBV5-4 CASARGGETQYF TGTGCCAGCGCCAGAGGCGGAGAGACCCAGTACTTC
- 12 TRBJ1-1 TRBD1 TRBV5-1 CASSVTGGEAFF TGCGCCAGCAGCGTGACAGGGGGCGAAGCTTTCTTT
- 17 TRBJ2-1 TRBD2 TRBV7-6 CASSLVTAGVGNNEQFF TGTGCCAGCAGCTTAGTCACAGCGGGAGTCGGTAACAATGAGCAGTTCTTC
- 16 TRBJ1-5 TRBD1 TRBV19 CASSLTGTGGHQPQHF TGTGCCAGTAGTCTCACCGGGACAGGGGGCCATCAGCCCCAGCATTTT
few 14 TRBJ2-7 - TRBV5-4 CASSSWTDAGEQYF TGTGCCAGCAGCTCTTGGACCGACGCGGGCGAGCAGTACTTC
- 16 TRBJ1-5 TRBD1 TRBV18 CASSSRDRGGNQPQHF TGTGCCAGCTCATCCAGGGACAGGGGTGGCAATCAGCCCCAGCATTTT
- 16 TRBJ2-5 TRBD2 TRBV15 CATSSTGLAGQETQYF TGTGCCACCAGCAGTACCGGACTAGCGGGCCAAGAGACCCAGTACTTC
- 15 TRBJ2-7 - TRBV27 CASSLHGRGLYEQYF TGTGCCAGCAGTTTACATGGCAGGGGATTGTACGAGCAGTACTTC
- 15 TRBJ1-5 TRBD1 TRBV7-8 CASSTDRGRNQPQNF TGTGCCAGCAGCACCGACAGGGGGCGGAATCAGCCCCAGAATTTT
- 13 TRBJ1-1 TRBD1 TRBV5-4 CASTLRGDSEAFF TGTGCCAGCACACTTCGTGGGGACAGTGAAGCTTTCTTT
- 15 TRBJ1-6 TRBD1 TRBV5-4 CASRTQGVDNSPLHF TGTGCCAGCAGGACACAGGGGGTTGATAATTCACCCCTCCACTTT